These T cell receptor beta chains were read from a single sample in a study of blood T cell repertoires in COVID-19. Libraries were prepared by immunoSEQ multiplex PCR; TCRdb keeps only in-frame clonotypes and omits some of them. This table holds about 20,000 clones, about 88% found once. Input material: peripheral blood. The receptors shown here come from a human donor in a cohort sampled during active COVID-19. The donor label of this sample is uncertain. CDR3s include the opening cysteine and the closing phenylalanine or tryptophan. D genes are given only for firm matches. A row's size may be missing; if present it is once, few, many or a size class.

>NA|TRBV18|NA|TRBJ2-1
TGTGCCAGCTCACCAACTACGAGCCCCCACAATGAGCAGTTCTTC
CASSPTTSPHNEQFF
>TRBD1|TRBV29-1|NA|TRBJ2-3
TGCAGCGGGGACAGGGTGGGGGATACGCAGTATTTT
CSGDRVGDTQYF
>NA|TRBV15|NA|TRBJ2-1
TGTGCCACCAGCAGAGTCCCCCGCTCCTACAATGAGCAGTTCTTC
CATSRVPRSYNEQFF
>NA|TRBV6-5|NA|TRBJ2-5
TGTGCCAGCAGTTACTCGCGGTGGGAGCGAGAGACCCAGTACTTC
CASSYSRWERETQYF
>TRBD1|TRBV2|NA|TRBJ1-5
TGTGCCAGCAGTGCCGGGACAGGGGGCCAGCCCCAGCATTTT
CASSAGTGGQPQHF
>NA|TRBV5-4|NA|TRBJ1-6
TGTGCCAGCAGCCCTGACAGCGATAATTCACCCCTCCACTTT
CASSPDSDNSPLHF
>TRBD1|TRBV29-1|once|TRBJ2-3
TGCAGCGTTGAAGGGTGGACAGGGAGCGCAGATACGCAGTATTTT
CSVEGWTGSADTQYF
>NA|TRBV24-1|NA|TRBJ2-3
TGTGCCACCAGTGCCAGCCCGCCACTAGCTAACCACCCCACAGATACGCAGTATTTT
CATSASPPLANHPTDTQYF
>TRBD2|TRBV30|NA|TRBJ2-3
TGTGCCTGGACGCCGGTCGGGGGGGGACTGAGCAGCTACACAGATACGCAGTATTTT
CAWTPVGGGLSSYTDTQYF
>NA|TRBV27|NA|TRBJ2-7
TGTGCCAGCAGTCAGGGCCTCTCCTACGAGCAGTACTTC
CASSQGLSYEQYF
>NA|TRBV5-6|NA|TRBJ2-7
TGTGCCACTAGCCGGGCCTTCAGCTCCTACGAGCAGTACTTC
CATSRAFSSYEQYF
>NA|TRBV18|NA|TRBJ1-2
TGTGCCAGCTCACCCCGACAGGAGGGAGGGGACTATGGCTACACCTTC
CASSPRQEGGDYGYTF
>TRBD2|TRBV30|once|TRBJ2-2
TGTGCCTGTCTAGCGGGAGAGGTTGGGACCGGGGAGCTGTTTTTT
CACLAGEVGTGELFF
>TRBD2|TRBV6-6|NA|TRBJ2-3
TGTGCCAGTCTAGCGGGAGGAAGCACAGATACGCAGTATTTT
CASLAGGSTDTQYF
>NA|TRBV4-1|few|TRBJ1-5
TGCGCCAGCAGCCAAGACCAGGGTGGTCAGCCCCAGCATTTT
CASSQDQGGQPQHF
>NA|TRBV7-2|NA|TRBJ1-5
TGTGCCAGCAGCCGCCCGGGGGGGCAAAATCAGCCCCAGCATTTT
CASSRPGGQNQPQHF
>NA|TRBV6-6|few|TRBJ1-5
TGTGCCAGCAGTTACGGGGCTAATCAGCCCCAGCATTTT
CASSYGANQPQHF
>TRBD1|TRBV5-4|NA|TRBJ1-2
TGTGCCAGCAGCTTGCGGGGGACAGGGGGTAATGGCTACACCTTC
CASSLRGTGGNGYTF
>TRBD2|TRBV5-1|NA|TRBJ2-4
TGCGCCAGCAGCTTAGGGGCTAGCGGAAAAAACATTCAGTACTTC
CASSLGASGKNIQYF
>NA|TRBV27|NA|TRBJ1-2
TGTGCCAGCAGTTTAGGAGCTAACTATGGCTACACCTTC
CASSLGANYGYTF
>NA|TRBV24-1|NA|TRBJ2-2
TGTGCCACCAGTCGGGGATACACCGGGGAGCTGTTTTTT
CATSRGYTGELFF
>TRBD2|TRBV10-2|NA|TRBJ2-1
TGCGCCAGCAGTGTATCCCGGGAGGGGTACAATGAGCAGTTCTTC
CASSVSREGYNEQFF
>NA|TRBV20-1|NA|TRBJ1-2
TGCAGTGCTTGGCAGGGCTTAGGCTACACCTTC
CSAWQGLGYTF
>TRBD2|TRBV19|NA|TRBJ2-1
TGTGCCAGTAGGCCTCTAGCGGGAGGGCCCGAGAATGAGCAGTTCTTC
CASRPLAGGPENEQFF
>NA|TRBV2|NA|TRBJ2-5
TGTGCCAGCAGTTTCGAGGGACTTCAGGGGGGAGAGACCCAGTACTTC
CASSFEGLQGGETQYF
>TRBD1|TRBV6-5|NA|TRBJ2-7
TGTGCCAGCACCACCTTAGGGACAGGCTACGAGCAGTACTTC
CASTTLGTGYEQYF
>NA|TRBV28|NA|TRBJ1-3
TGTGCCAGCACAGGAGGAACCACCATATATTTT
CASTGGTTIYF
>NA|TRBV28|NA|TRBJ2-6
TGTGCCACCACACGCTCTGGGGCCAACGTCCTGACTTTC
CATTRSGANVLTF
>TRBD1|TRBV7-6|NA|TRBJ1-6
TGTGCCAGCAGCTTAGGGGTGAGACAGGGGAATTCACCCCTCCACTTT
CASSLGVRQGNSPLHF
>TRBD1|TRBV2|NA|TRBJ1-6
TGTGCCAGCAGTGAAAGGGGACAGTACTCCTATAATTCACCCCTCCACTTT
CASSERGQYSYNSPLHF
>NA|TRBV19|NA|TRBJ2-1
TGTGCCAGTACCCCCCGGAGGAGTTTAAATGAGCAGTTCTTC
CASTPRRSLNEQFF
>TRBD1|TRBV16|few|TRBJ2-3
TGTGCCAGCAGACCACAGGGGGCTATCCCCCCTTTCACAGATACGCAGTATTTT
CASRPQGAIPPFTDTQYF
>TRBD2|TRBV9|NA|TRBJ2-3
TGTGCCAGCAGTCCTGGACTAGCCAGACCAGATACGCAGTATTTT
CASSPGLARPDTQYF
>TRBD1|TRBV2|NA|TRBJ1-1
TGTGCCAGCAGAGCCGGGACAGGGGTCATGAACACTGAAGCTTTCTTT
CASRAGTGVMNTEAFF
>TRBD2|TRBV5-1|NA|TRBJ2-7
TGCGCCAGCAGCTTAGGGACTAGCGGCGAGCAGTACTTC
CASSLGTSGEQYF
>TRBD2|TRBV5-1|once|TRBJ2-3
TGCGCCAGCAAGCACGGACTAGCGGGATCTGATACGCAGTATTTT
CASKHGLAGSDTQYF
>NA|TRBV5-1|NA|TRBJ1-1
TGCGCCAGCAGCTTGTGGGAGGTGAACACTGAAGCTTTCTTT
CASSLWEVNTEAFF
>TRBD2|TRBV3-1/TRBV3-2|NA|TRBJ2-1
TGTGCCAGCAGCCCGCCGGGACTAGCGGCGGAAAGTCAGTTCTTC
CASSPPGLAAESQFF
>NA|TRBV10-1|once|TRBJ2-7
TGCGCCTCACCGGAGGACGGGTACGAGCAGTACTTC
CASPEDGYEQYF
>NA|TRBV7-2|NA|TRBJ1-6
TGTGCCAGCAGCTCCCGGACAGTCGATAATTCACCCCTCCACTTT
CASSSRTVDNSPLHF
>TRBD1|TRBV24-1|NA|TRBJ2-3
TGTGCCACCAGTGACATGGGCGGGACAGGGTTGACAGATACGCAGTATTTT
CATSDMGGTGLTDTQYF
>NA|TRBV6-5|NA|TRBJ1-2
TGTGCCAGCAGAGACAGTGCTAACTATGGCTACACCTTC
CASRDSANYGYTF
>TRBD2|TRBV5-6|NA|TRBJ2-2
TGTGCCAGCAGCTTTGGGAGGGGCCGGACCGGGGAGCTGTTTTTT
CASSFGRGRTGELFF
>NA|TRBV2|NA|TRBJ2-5
TGTGCCAGCAACGACAGGCCCTTCCAAGAGACCCAGTACTTC
CASNDRPFQETQYF
>NA|TRBV5-4|NA|TRBJ1-4
TGTGCCAGCAGCTTCGGCGGGGGAGCAACTAATGAAAAACTGTTTTTT
CASSFGGGATNEKLFF
>TRBD1|TRBV5-4|NA|TRBJ1-4
TGTGCCAGCAGCCGAAAGACAGGGGAGATTAATGAAAAACTGTTTTTT
CASSRKTGEINEKLFF
>TRBD1|TRBV12-5|NA|TRBJ2-5
TGTGCTAGTGGACACCAAGGGACAGGGATGGAGACCCAGTACTTC
CASGHQGTGMETQYF
>TRBD1|TRBV4-2|NA|TRBJ2-1
TGTGCCAGCAGCCAAGGTGGGACAGGGGGCTACAATGAGCAGTTCTTC
CASSQGGTGGYNEQFF
>TRBD2|TRBV29-1|NA|TRBJ2-7
TGCAGCGTTGAGGGACTAGCGGGGAACCCCTACGAGCAGTACTTC
CSVEGLAGNPYEQYF